This T cell receptor (beta chain) emerged from a study of T cells expressing NK-cell markers. The CDR3 is 15 amino acids. Germline-derived CDR1 and CDR2 are LGHNA and YNFKEQ. 5'RACE template switching built TCR beta cDNA with unique molecular identifiers. With the 5' RACE reads reprocessed, TCRdb shows one record per CDR3 protein and no DNA. The table lists about 440,000 distinct CDR3 sequences, with about 7.1% in the top ten. The chain carries TRBV4-2 and TRBJ2-1; TCRdb lists TRBD2, though no DNA is available to test this call. The receptor was isolated from a woman aged 18 to 75 in good health. The sample consisted of blood T cells: a sorted CD56 or NKG2C T cell subset, CD4+ or CD8+ T cells, or bulk PBMC T cells (not recorded which). CDR3 in amino acids: CASSQEGSSDNEQFF.